The 32 T cell receptor beta chains below all came from one sample that was sequenced in a study of T-cell memory formation after mild COVID-19. Each CDR3 protein is one row after TCRdb ran MiXCR on the 5' RACE reads. This table has 380,000 or so distinct CDR3 sequences, roughly 13% appearing once. Source material: PBMCs or a T cell subset sorted from them (not recorded which). The receptors come from a man aged 18 to 30 who had mild COVID-19 (a few samples of this study predate the infection). Cell type and time point are not known.

This clonotype was seen a handful of times. V gene TRBV9 combines with J gene TRBJ2-1; the match to TRBD2 covers 9 bases. The J segment lost 2 bases and the V segment lost 0 bases, leaving 9 bases of the junction unmatched. There are 18 residues in the CDR3. Germline V CDR1 and CDR2: SGDLS, YYNGEE. CDR3 coding DNA: TGTGCCAGCAGCGTAGCTCCCAGCGGGGGGCCGGCCTACAATGAGCAGTTCTTC. The encoded protein is CASSVAPSGGPAYNEQFF.

This clonotype was seen a handful of times. V usage is TRBV20-1 and J usage is TRBJ2-1; 11 bases fit TRBD2. There are 14 residues in the CDR3. Losses at the gene ends were 3 bases for V and 7 bases for J; bases not matched to a gene: 5. Germline assignment: CDR1 DFQATT and CDR2 SNEGSKA (reference sequence). CDR3 nucleotide sequence: TGCAGTGCTAGGATTAGCGGGGGGGCAAATGAGCAGTTCTTC. This translates into CSARISGGANEQFF.

This chain uses TRBV5-1 with TRBJ2-5; D is undetermined. V lost 0 bases to trimming and J lost 1 base, with 7 bases between them. CDR3 length: 14 residues. Germline assignment: CDR1 SGHRS and CDR2 YFSETQ. The CDR3 loop reads CASSLVSFQETQYF. As DNA, the CDR3 is TGCGCCAGCAGCTTGGTCAGCTTCCAAGAGACCCAGTACTTC.

This clonotype has a handful of counts. The rearrangement uses TRBV12-3 or TRBV12-4 and TRBJ2-7, with D possibly being TRBD2 (6 bases). The CDR3 length is 18 residues. Trimming shortened V by 3 bases and J by 5 bases, and 26 bases separated the two germline ends. CDR3 nucleotides: TGTGCCAGCAGTTTTCGGGGTTGGGCCGGGACTGGGAATCACGAGCAGTACTTC. This encodes CASSFRGWAGTGNHEQYF.

This clonotype was counted a few times. The chain uses TRBV9 and TRBJ2-2; no reliable D call. Trimming cost V 1 base and J 2 bases, with 15 bases left between them. The length of the CDR3 is 17 residues. Per the germline V gene, CDR1 is SGDLS and CDR2 is YYNGEE. The CDR3 region has the DNA TGTGCCAGCAGCGTAAGAGTCGTGGACGGAAACACCGGGGAGCTGTTTTTT. Its translation is CASSVRVVDGNTGELFF.

In its sample, this clonotype was seen many times. The J gene is TRBJ1-3, the V gene TRBV6-2 or TRBV6-3, with unresolved D. V lost 6 bases to trimming and J lost 0 bases, with 3 bases between them. Germline V gives CDR1 MNHEY, CDR2 SVGEGT. CDR3 length: 12 amino acids. This CDR3 reads CASSISGNTIYF. CDR3 sequence (DNA): TGTGCCAGCAGCATCTCTGGAAACACCATATATTTT.

V and J are TRBV4-3 and TRBJ2-7; D remains unclear. V shed 0 bases and J shed 3 bases, with 6 bases lying between them. CDR3 length: 13 amino acids. Germline assignment: CDR1 LGHNA and CDR2 YSLEER. The CDR3, as DNA: TGCGCCAGCAGCCAAGATCTTTACTACGAGCAGTACTTC. Residues: CASSQDLYYEQYF.

The chain employs TRBV19 and TRBJ2-1; unclear D gene. There are 11 residues in the CDR3. Between the trimmed V and J ends, which lost 10 bases and 7 bases, there was a span of 11 bases. Germline V CDR1 and CDR2: LNHDA, SQIVND (reference sequence). CDR3 coding DNA: TGTGCCACCGAATCAGCGAATGAGCAGTTCTTC. Its protein product is CATESANEQFF.

For this clonotype: Germline and junction disagree at one end, which may indicate a read error. The chain combines TRBV29-1 with TRBJ1-1; D might be TRBD1 (5 bases). The germline CDR1 and CDR2 sequences are SQVTM and ANQGSEA. CDR3 length equals 12 residues. CDR3 nucleotide sequence: TGCAGCGTTAACCCGGGGGAGAACCGGATCGAGTTC. Translation gives CSVNPGENRIEF. The full variable domain, its missing parts supplied by reference TRBV29-1 and TRBJ1-1, is SAVISQKPSRDICQRGTSLTIQCQVDSQVTMMFWYRQQPGQSLTLIATANQGSEATYESGFVIDKFPISRPNLTFSTLTVSNMSPEDSSIYLCSVNPGENRIEFGQGTRLTVV.

V usage is TRBV7-2 and J usage is TRBJ1-1; 9 bases are shared with TRBD1. This CDR3 comprises 14 residues. With 5 bases clipped from V and 6 bases from J, the junction kept 7 bases outside the gene matches. Germline V gene lookup returns CDR1 SGHTA and CDR2 FQGNSA. CDR3 sequence (DNA): TGTGCCAGCAGCGCTCCCGGGACAGGGTCTGAAGCTTTCTTT. It codes for CASSAPGTGSEAFF.

The J gene is TRBJ2-3, the V gene TRBV6-2 or TRBV6-3, with TRBD2 matching over 9 bases. The CDR3 spans 14 residues. The ends lost 11 bases at V and 2 bases at J; junction bases unmatched: 8. The germline V gene encodes CDR1 MNHEY and CDR2 SVGEGT. The CDR3 sequence is CALRASGVTDTQYF. CDR3 DNA: TGTGCCCTGCGGGCTAGCGGGGTCACAGATACGCAGTATTTT.

There are a few counts of this clonotype. The chain is built from TRBV7-6 and TRBJ2-3; D uncertain. The CDR3 is 14 amino acids. The V gene lost 5 bases and the J gene lost 8 bases, with 17 bases spanning the gap. Germline CDR1 reads SGHVS; CDR2 reads FNYEAQ. The CDR3 sequence: CASSASETRGTQYF. The CDR3 nucleotides read TGTGCCAGCAGCGCGAGCGAGACACGAGGTACGCAGTATTTT. The variable domain in full, with the rest retrieved from reference TRBV7-6 and TRBJ2-3, is GAGVSQSPRYKVTKRGQDVALRCDPISGHVSLYWYRQALGQGPEFLTYFNYEAQQDKSGLPNDRFSAERPEGSISTLTIQRTEQRDSAMYRCASSASETRGTQYFGPGTRLTVL.

A few counts support this clonotype. The chain carries TRBV11-2 and TRBJ1-1; the D is unclear. Looked up from germline, CDR1 is SGHAT and CDR2 is FQNNGV. The CDR3 is 13 amino acids. Trimming cost V 5 bases and J 6 bases, with 13 bases left between them. CDR3 in DNA: TGTGCCAGCAGCCCCCCCCCGGGCCCTGAAGCTTTCTTT. Residues: CASSPPPGPEAFF.

This chain connects TRBV19 to TRBJ1-6, with 10 nucleotides matching TRBD1. The V gene's germline CDR1 is LNHDA and CDR2 SQIVND (reference sequence). J was trimmed by 9 bases and V by 7 bases; bases with no gene match: 12. The CDR3 is 16 amino acids. DNA of the CDR3: TGTGCCAGTATGGAGGTCAGGACAGGGGGAATTTCACCCCTCCACTTT. Translated, it gives CASMEVRTGGISPLHF.

This clonotype was seen a handful of times. This chain uses TRBV6-6 with TRBJ2-3, with D unclear. Trimming pared 6 bases from V and 0 bases from J, leaving 16 bases between. There are 16 residues in the CDR3. Germline-derived CDR1 and CDR2 are MNHNY and SVGAGI (reference sequence). The CDR3 sequence: CASSLGWAASTDTQYF. CDR3 DNA: TGTGCCAGCAGCCTAGGCTGGGCAGCAAGCACAGATACGCAGTATTTT.

The table lists this clonotype with many counts. This sequence joins TRBV5-1 and TRBJ2-3; 7 bases are a match to TRBD1. Unmatched junction bases numbered 3, after V lost 0 bases and J lost 2 bases. The germline V gene encodes CDR1 SGHRS and CDR2 YFSETQ. CDR3 length equals 15 residues. Here the CDR3 DNA reads TGCGCCAGCAGCTTGGTGGGACAGAACACAGATACGCAGTATTTT. Residues: CASSLVGQNTDTQYF.

This chain joins TRBV5-1 and TRBJ2-3; TRBD2 matches 9 bases. CDR3 length: 15 residues. The germline CDR1 and CDR2 sequences are SGHRS and YFSETQ. Trimming cost V 8 bases and J 0 bases; bases outside gene matches: 7. CDR3 protein: CASQSGGTSTDTQYF. In DNA form, the CDR3 reads TGCGCCAGTCAAAGCGGGGGGACAAGCACAGATACGCAGTATTTT.

This clonotype was seen repeatedly, ten times or more. The CDR3 sequence: CASSPGVNTEAFF. CDR3 nucleotide sequence: TGCGCCAGCAGCCCCGGGGTGAACACTGAAGCTTTCTTT. The rearrangement links TRBV4-1 to TRBJ1-1, with D unclear. The CDR3 has 13 amino acids. Germline CDR1 is MGHRA and CDR2 is YSYEKL. Trimming left V 4 bases short and J 0 bases short, with 6 bases between.

The rearrangement links TRBV27 to TRBJ1-5; D is unclear. This CDR3 region has 15 residues. Germline CDR1 and CDR2: MNHEY and SMNVEV (reference sequence). Trimming cost V 0 bases and J 0 bases, with 6 bases left between them. The CDR3 is CASSLSWYSNQPQHF. CDR3 DNA sequence: TGTGCCAGCAGTTTATCTTGGTATAGCAATCAGCCCCAGCATTTT.

In its sample, this clonotype was seen a few times. CDR3 nucleotides: TGTGCTAGTGGTCTGACAGGGGGAAACACAGATACGCAGTATTTT. It codes for CASGLTGGNTDTQYF. This chain joins TRBV12-5 and TRBJ2-3; 9 bases align to TRBD1. Trimming cost V 5 bases and J 2 bases; bases outside gene matches: 5. There are 15 residues in the CDR3. Germline V gives CDR1 LGHNT, CDR2 FRNRAP.

This clonotype was counted many times. The chain combines TRBV5-5 with TRBJ2-7; D possibly uses TRBD1 or TRBD2 (5 bases each). This CDR3 has 14 amino acids. Germline V gene data show CDR1 as SGHKS and CDR2 as YYEKEE (reference sequence). The V end was cut by 7 bases, the J end by 4 bases, with 18 bases between. The CDR3 region has the DNA TGTGCCAGCGGACCGACCGGGACGGATTACGAGCAGTACGTC. Protein: CASGPTGTDYEQYV.

This clonotype was seen only a few times. The genes are TRBV12-3 or TRBV12-4 and TRBJ2-5, with TRBD2 matching over 9 bases. The CDR3 length is 14 residues. V dropped 6 bases and J dropped 3; count of bases not matched to a gene: 5. CDR3: CASSSTSGKETQYF. The CDR3 DNA reads TGTGCCAGCAGCTCGACTAGCGGAAAAGAGACCCAGTACTTC.

The chain is built from TRBV18 and TRBJ2-7; 9 positions agree with TRBD1. J gave up 2 bases and V 3 bases, and 8 bases lay outside the gene matches. The CDR3 runs 16 residues. Germline assignment: CDR1 KGHSH and CDR2 LQKENI. The CDR3 DNA follows: TGTGCCAGCTCACCCTACCCAGGACAGGGGACCTACGAGCAGTACTTC. This sequence encodes CASSPYPGQGTYEQYF.

This clonotype came up a few times. V is TRBV12-3 or TRBV12-4 and J is TRBJ2-2; 7 nucleotides line up with TRBD1. Trimming cost V 4 bases and J 7 bases; bases outside gene matches: 15. The CDR3 is made up of 17 amino acids. CDR3 DNA sequence: TGTGCCAGCAGTTCGATTACCACAGGGGTAGTCCACGGGGAGCTGTTTTTT. This gives the protein CASSSITTGVVHGELFF.

The sample holds a few counts of this clonotype. V is TRBV6-5 and J is TRBJ1-2, with unresolved D. This CDR3 spans 16 amino acids. Germline V CDR1 and CDR2: MNHEY, SVGAGI. V was cut by 0 bases and J by 5 bases, with 16 bases left in between. The CDR3 sequence: CASSYSKDGRIYGYTF. As DNA, the CDR3 is TGTGCCAGCAGTTACTCGAAGGACGGGCGGATTTATGGCTACACCTTC.

The chain recombines TRBV10-2 with TRBJ1-1, with TRBD1 as a possible D gene (6 bases). Trimming removed 7 bases from V and 0 bases from J, with 9 bases in between. The CDR3 length is 13 residues. Germline V gene sequence: CDR1 WSHSY, CDR2 SAAADI. CDR3 amino acids: CASTRQVNTEAFF. The CDR3 DNA sequence: TGCGCCAGCACTCGACAGGTGAACACTGAAGCTTTCTTT.

The chain is built from TRBV20-1 and TRBJ2-3, with D tentatively TRBD1 or TRBD2 (5 bases each). Trimming pared 8 bases from V and 0 bases from J, leaving 18 bases between. Germline CDR1 DFQATT, CDR2 SNEGSKA (reference sequence). The CDR3 is 15 amino acids. CDR3 sequence reads: CSPLVGDGSTDTQYF. The CDR3 region has the DNA TGCAGTCCCCTAGTGGGGGACGGTAGCACAGATACGCAGTATTTT.

This clonotype came up a few times. This chain connects TRBV7-2 to TRBJ2-7, with 11 nucleotides matching TRBD2. Germline-derived CDR1 and CDR2 are SGHTA and FQGNSA. CDR3 length: 17 residues. After removal of 5 bases from V and 8 bases from J, the junction contained 17 bases not matched to a gene. The CDR3 here is CASSPGGLAGGPTKQYF. As DNA, the CDR3 is TGTGCCAGCAGCCCAGGTGGGCTAGCGGGGGGCCCTACGAAGCAGTACTTC.

The genes are TRBV6-6 and TRBJ1-3, with 7 bases aligning to TRBD1. This CDR3 contains 14 residues. Trimming took 6 bases from V and 2 from J; bases not matched to a gene: 4. Germline V lookup: CDR1 MNHNY, CDR2 SVGAGI (reference sequence). The CDR3 sequence: CASRGGGTGNTIYF. CDR3 in DNA: TGTGCCAGCAGAGGAGGGGGCACTGGAAACACCATATATTTT.

V is TRBV4-2 and J is TRBJ1-4; no clear D. Germline V gives CDR1 LGHNA, CDR2 YNFKEQ. The CDR3 runs to 16 residues. Trimming removed 0 bases at V and 0 bases at J, with 8 bases between. CDR3 region: CASSQEGGTTNEKLFF. The CDR3 DNA follows: TGTGCCAGCAGCCAAGAGGGAGGAACAACTAATGAAAAACTGTTTTTT.

This clonotype was observed a handful of times. The chain employs TRBV29-1 and TRBJ1-5; possibly TRBD1 for D (5 bases). This CDR3 spans 15 amino acids. CDR1 SQVTM and CDR2 ANQGSEA come from the germline V gene. Trimming removed 7 bases at V and 6 bases at J, with 22 bases between. DNA of the CDR3: TGCAGCGCCGGCTGGGACCCCGGGACGGGTCAGCCCCAGCATTTT. Translating it yields CSAGWDPGTGQPQHF.

The gene calls are TRBV4-1 and TRBJ2-3, with D maybe TRBD2 (5 bases). CDR3 length: 17 residues. CDR1 is MGHRA and CDR2 is YSYEKL in the germline V gene. Between the trimmed V and J ends, which lost 0 bases and 1 base, there was a span of 14 bases. In nucleotides, the CDR3 is TGCGCCAGCAGCCAAGAGAGCGGTCTAGGTCGCACAGATACGCAGTATTTT. It encodes CASSQESGLGRTDTQYF.